The T cell receptor (beta chain) described here comes from a study of CXCR3-negative and CXCR3-positive naive CD8 T cells (dated by TCRdb to between 2019 and 2020). Study-wide context: In total, about 135 million TRB reads were obtained, or roughly 1.5 +/- 0.3 million reads per library. Diversity and physicochemical repertoire analyses were performed on some eleven donors pooled from two independent experiments. TRBV-TRBJ cluster analysis included naive subsets from 5 donors and memory cells from 3 donors. General study outcomes and caveats: Freshly isolated PBMCs were used for most assays because CXCR3 expression went down partially after cryopreservation. Because surface CD5, which has been linked to self-reactivity in mice, was comparable between naive subsets, TCR interaction strength was also inferred from TRB CDR3 physicochemical properties. Compared with CXCR3-negative naive cells, CXCR3-positive naive cells had TRB CDR3s with higher hydrophobicity (lower Kidera factor 4), lower energy, and higher strength and volume indices. Comparably high repertoire diversity was found in both naive subsets, whereas much lower repertoire diversity was found in memory CD8+ T cells. Naive CXCR3-negative and CXCR3-positive cells from the same donor showed similar TRBV-TRBJ usage, whereas memory cells showed distinct patterns.

Reads for this sample came from a NextSeq 550. The Human TCR Profiling Kit (MiLaboratory) was used to make UMI-labeled 5' RACE TRB cDNA libraries. The full amount of extracted RNA was used for cDNA synthesis, and the full amount of resulting cDNA was used for PCR amplification. Libraries were prepared in parallel with an identical number of PCR cycles. Per the original workflow: With a minimum of two reads required per UMI, MIGEC and MiXCR pulled out about 50,000 +/- 10,000 unique UMI-labeled TRB cDNA molecules from each library. An average of roughly 40,000 +/- 10,000 functional in-frame TRB CDR3 nucleotide clonotypes without stop codons was found per library. Diversity metrics, including normalized Shannon-Wiener and Chao1, were computed in VDJtools after downsampling to 5000 UMI-labeled TRB molecules per sample. VDJtools was used to calculate clonotype-size-weighted physicochemical properties of the central five CDR3 residues, namely interaction energy, strength, volume and Kidera factor 4. The reads went through TCRdb reprocessing, and each CDR3 protein sequence gets one entry with no DNA. The V and J calls here are based on TCRdb, not the publication. Per the sample table, the count is 120,000 to 150,000 distinct CDR3 sequences. 0.25% to 0.3% of the sample comes from the top ten.

Each CD8+ T cell subset was flow-sorted in triplicate, with over 250,000 cells per subset placed directly into RLT lysis buffer. To exclude memory contaminants, naive CD8+ T cells were stringently defined as CD45RO-CCR7+CD27+CD95-. Using standard density gradient centrifugation, peripheral blood mononuclear cells were isolated from buffy coats. Naive CXCR3-negative and CXCR3-positive CD8+ T cells were flow-sorted using a FACSAria III. Total RNA was extracted from sorted cells using an RNeasy Mini Kit. As to this clonotype: Which antigen it targets is not known.

The receptor comes from a human donor in good health. Some clones in this sample may be carry-over from other donors' samples. Sequencing was done on a sample of naive CXCR3+ CD8+ T cells from blood. Reading the label with the study, this specimen's cell subset or site is: CD45RO-CCR7+CD27+CD95- naive CD8+ T cells expressing CXCR3 (TNR3+).

The CDR3 corresponds to CASTKGPGSSYEQYF. Rearrangement joined TRBV5-6 to TRBJ2-7. The CDR3, from cysteine to phenylalanine, totals 15 residues. The protein alone is recorded here. Via the germline V gene, CDR1 is SGHDT and CDR2 YYEEEE.